The 27 T cell receptor beta chains reported below all come from one sample, sequenced in a study of blood T cell repertoires in COVID-19. Here immunoSEQ multiplex PCR was the method, and the copy in TCRdb shows in-frame clones only, minus some. The table has approximately 350,000 clones, about 90% seen once. Sequencing input: peripheral blood. Receptors were obtained from a woman between 18 and 30 years old who had recovered from COVID-19.

The chain has TRBV19 and TRBJ2-1; no reliable D call. Trimming pared 2 bases from V and 2 bases from J, leaving 7 bases between. CDR3 length equals 14 residues. Looked up from germline, CDR1 is LNHDA and CDR2 is SQIVND (reference sequence). CDR3 region: CASSIRLTYNEQFF. In DNA form, the CDR3 reads TGTGCCAGTAGTATACGACTCACCTACAATGAGCAGTTCTTC.

The chain is built from TRBV11-3 and TRBJ2-1; 7 bases map to TRBD2. Germline lookup yields CDR1 SGHNT and CDR2 YENEEA. Trimming at V came to 0 bases and at J to 8 bases, leaving 7 bases not matched to a gene. The CDR3 is 15 residues long. This CDR3 reads CASSLDGGSPDEQFF. CDR3 coding DNA: TGTGCCAGCAGCTTAGACGGCGGGAGCCCCGATGAGCAGTTCTTC.

The chain combines TRBV3-1 (or the pseudogene TRBV3-2) with TRBJ2-1; TRBD2 aligns across 10 bases. V was clipped by 3 bases and J by 7 bases; unmatched bases: 21. Germline assignment: CDR1 LGHDT and CDR2 YNNKEL (reference sequence). This CDR3 spans 20 amino acids. The CDR3 bases are TGTGCCAGCAGCCACAGACGACTAGCGGGTATTTATCTGGTTATTAATGAGCAGTTCTTC. It codes for CASSHRRLAGIYLVINEQFF.

The rearrangement uses TRBV29-1 and TRBJ1-1, with D uncertain. This CDR3 is built from 12 residues. Trimming took off 4 bases at V and 2 bases at J, with 8 bases between the two ends. The germline V gene encodes CDR1 SQVTM and CDR2 ANQGSEA. DNA of the CDR3: TGCAGCGTTGTTCAGGCTAACACTGAAGCTTTCTTT. It encodes CSVVQANTEAFF.

The chain joins TRBV7-2 to TRBJ1-6; D is unresolved. The germline V gene encodes CDR1 SGHTA and CDR2 FQGNSA. V was shortened by 5 bases and J by 3 bases, with 14 bases between the two germline ends. This CDR3 is built from 16 residues. CDR3 coding DNA: TGTGCCAGCAGCCCCAAGCCCGTCGTCTATAATTCACCCCTCCACTTT. It translates to CASSPKPVVYNSPLHF.

V is TRBV5-1 and J is TRBJ2-4; the D is unclear. Deletions cut 0 bases from V and 5 bases from J, with 9 bases between. Germline V gives CDR1 SGHRS, CDR2 YFSETQ. There are 14 residues in the CDR3. CDR3 DNA sequence: TGCGCCAGCAGCTTGGACCCGGGTGAAAACATTCAGTACTTC. Encoded protein: CASSLDPGENIQYF.

The chain is built from TRBV27 and TRBJ1-2, with unresolved D. CDR1 and CDR2 (germline): MNHEY, SMNVEV (reference sequence). V lost 6 bases and J 4 bases, leaving 15 bases between the germline ends. The CDR3 runs to 14 residues. DNA of the CDR3: TGTGCCAGCAGCCTTTTAGCAGGAGGCTATGGCTACACCTTC. Amino acid sequence: CASSLLAGGYGYTF.

The genes are TRBV30 and TRBJ2-3, with 14 bases aligning to TRBD2. Germline V gene data show CDR1 as GTSNPN and CDR2 as SVGIG (reference sequence). This CDR3 comprises 13 residues. The ends lost 8 bases at V and 3 bases at J; junction bases unmatched: 1. The CDR3 loop is CARTSGRTDTQYF. DNA of the CDR3: TGTGCCAGGACTAGCGGGAGGACAGATACGCAGTATTTT.

The chain's CDR3 is CASSEHGRAGLEQFF. The CDR3 DNA sequence: TGTGCCAGCAGTGAACACGGGAGGGCCGGGCTTGAGCAGTTCTTC. V usage is TRBV2 and J usage is TRBJ2-1; 8 nucleotides match TRBD2. Germline-derived CDR1 and CDR2 are SNHLY and FYNNEI. V was pared by 2 bases and J by 9 bases, with 9 bases of the junction left unmatched. The CDR3 contains 15 residues. The variable domain in full, completed from reference TRBV2 and TRBJ2-1, reads EPEVTQTPSHQVTQMGQEVILRCVPISNHLYFYWYRQILGQKVEFLVSFYNNEISEKSEIFDDQFSVERPDGSNFTLKIRSTKLEDSAMYFCASSEHGRAGLEQFFGPGTRLTVL.

The chain links TRBV5-4 to TRBJ2-3; the match to TRBD2 covers 10 bases. The length of the CDR3 is 14 residues. CDR1 is SGHNT, CDR2 YYREEE, per germline (reference sequence). Losses at the gene ends were 5 bases for V and 4 bases for J; bases not matched to a gene: 4. The CDR3 DNA reads TGTGCCAGCAGGCTAGCGGGAGTAGCAGATACGCAGTATTTT. Translating gives CASRLAGVADTQYF.

The genes are TRBV27 and TRBJ2-7; TRBD2 is a possible D gene (6 bases). Germline V gives CDR1 MNHEY, CDR2 SMNVEV (reference sequence). V lost 0 bases, J lost 6 bases, and 9 bases lay in between. This CDR3 is built from 13 residues. The DNA of the CDR3 is TGTGCCAGCAGTTTATCAGGGCGGGGCGAGCAGTACGTC. The encoded protein is CASSLSGRGEQYV.

This chain joins TRBV20-1 and TRBJ1-4; TRBD1 might be the D (6 bases). The CDR3 has 11 amino acids. In germline, CDR1 is DFQATT, CDR2 SNEGSKA (reference sequence). Trimming stripped 3 bases from V and 16 bases from J, with 15 bases between. DNA for the CDR3: TGCAGTGCTAGGGAACAGGGTCTCGGGTTTTTT. Protein sequence: CSAREQGLGFF.

For the CDR3, the DNA is TGTGCCATCAGCGTCGGACTAGCGGGGGAAGTCGCTGAGCAGTTCTTC. Encoded protein: CAISVGLAGEVAEQFF. The rearrangement uses TRBV10-3 and TRBJ2-1, with TRBD2 identical over 13 bases. The germline V gene encodes CDR1 ENHRY and CDR2 SYGVKD. With 6 bases clipped from V and 9 bases from J, the junction kept 11 bases outside the gene matches. There are 16 residues in the CDR3.

J is TRBJ1-3 and V is TRBV6-6; D perhaps matches TRBD1 (5 bases). Germline CDR1 MNHNY, CDR2 SVGAGI (reference sequence). The CDR3 is 15 amino acids. Trimming cost V 6 bases and J 0 bases, with 12 bases left between them. CDR3 sequence (DNA): TGTGCCAGCAGGGGGCTTTCAAACTCTGGAAACACCATATATTTT. It specifies CASRGLSNSGNTIYF.

The gene calls are TRBV27 and TRBJ2-3; no firm D call. CDR3 length equals 18 residues. Trimming removed 6 bases from V and 2 bases from J, with 24 bases in between. Germline V lookup: CDR1 MNHEY, CDR2 SMNVEV (reference sequence). The CDR3 is CASSISPAAVTNTDTQYF. CDR3 nucleotides: TGTGCCAGCAGCATCAGCCCCGCCGCGGTTACTAACACAGATACGCAGTATTTT.

The chain combines TRBV4-3 with TRBJ1-4; perhaps TRBD1 as D (6 bases). The V gene's germline CDR1 is LGHNA and CDR2 YSLEER. The CDR3 loop spans 21 amino acids. Trimming pared 0 bases from V and 0 bases from J, leaving 23 bases between. CDR3 DNA sequence: TGCGCCAGCAGCCAAGAACGATATGGTCAGGGGAAAACCACAACTAATGAAAAACTGTTTTTT. It is translated as CASSQERYGQGKTTTNEKLFF.

CDR3 amino acids: CASSSGGGTITDTQYF. As DNA, the CDR3 is TGTGCCAGCAGCTCGGGGGGCGGAACAATCACAGATACGCAGTATTTT. This rearrangement joins TRBV7-2 to TRBJ2-3, with TRBD2 as a possible D gene (7 bases). Deletions cut 4 bases from V and 2 bases from J, with 16 bases between. CDR3 length equals 16 residues. Germline V gives CDR1 SGHTA, CDR2 FQGNSA.

The rearrangement uses TRBV16 and TRBJ1-1; 7 bases are a match to TRBD1. The V segment lost 4 bases and the J segment 1 base; nucleotides outside the gene matches: 3. The CDR3 has 14 residues. Germline V gives CDR1 KGHSY, CDR2 FQNENV. The CDR3 spells CASSPWTGNTEAFF. CDR3 bases: TGTGCCAGCAGCCCCTGGACAGGGAACACTGAAGCTTTCTTT.

The chain links TRBV11-2 to TRBJ2-5, with 13 positions matching TRBD2. Germline CDR1 is SGHAT and CDR2 is FQNNGV. This CDR3 contains 15 residues. J gave up 5 bases and V 4 bases, and 4 bases lay outside the gene matches. CDR3: CASSSGTSGKETQYF. The CDR3 region has the DNA TGTGCCAGCAGCTCGGGGACTAGCGGGAAGGAGACCCAGTACTTC.

The chain recombines TRBV19 with TRBJ2-1, with 10 bases that match TRBD2. The CDR3 covers 14 residues. Trimming cost V 6 bases and J 8 bases; bases outside gene matches: 7. CDR1 is LNHDA and CDR2 is SQIVND in the germline V gene (reference sequence). CDR3 DNA sequence: TGTGCCAGTAGCGCTAGCGGGAGCAGCTATGAGCAGTTCTTC. Translation gives CASSASGSSYEQFF.

This chain joins TRBV7-6 and TRBJ2-1, with D possibly TRBD2 on 6 matching bases. From germline, CDR1 is SGHVS and CDR2 FNYEAQ. Trimming took 3 bases from V and 7 from J, leaving 16 bases between them. The CDR3 is 15 residues long. The CDR3 nucleotides are TGTGCCAGCAGCTTTTTTAGCGGCCCCGGGAATGAGCAGTTCTTC. It encodes CASSFFSGPGNEQFF.

This clone was counted once. The chain joins TRBV5-1 to TRBJ2-3; D is possibly TRBD1 (5 bases). The CDR3 consists of 23 residues. The V gene lost 0 bases and the J gene lost 1 base, with 33 bases spanning the gap. The germline V gene has CDR1 SGHRS and CDR2 YFSETQ. The CDR3 is CASSLGRAGRTMITSIGTDTQYF. For the CDR3, the DNA is TGCGCCAGCAGCTTGGGAAGAGCAGGGCGGACAATGATCACCAGTATTGGCACAGATACGCAGTATTTT.

The rearrangement uses TRBV21-1 and TRBJ2-7; the table's TRBD1 call for D was not verified on the DNA. TRBV21-1 is given as a pseudogene. The CDR3 is 18 residues long. CDR3: CASIHRRTDREEPYEQYV. CDR3 DNA sequence: TGTGCCAGCATCCACAGGCGAACGGACAGGGAAGAACCCTACGAGCAGTACGTC.

V usage is TRBV2 and J usage is TRBJ1-3; D is unclear. V gave up 3 bases and J gave up 10 bases, with 13 bases separating them. Germline CDR1 and CDR2: SNHLY and FYNNEI. This CDR3 contains 13 residues. The CDR3 DNA reads as TGTGCCAGCAGTGAGGCACCCCCGGGGACCATATATTTT. It is translated as CASSEAPPGTIYF.

About this clone itself: This sample also contains other DNA sequences that code for the same CDR3. In DNA form, the CDR3 reads TGTGCCAGCTCCCTGGCCCAGGGCTCTGGAAACACCATATATTTT. As protein: CASSLAQGSGNTIYF. The chain is built from TRBV27 and TRBJ1-3; tentatively, D is TRBD1 (5 bases). The V end was cut by 8 bases, the J end by 0 bases, with 14 bases between. CDR3 length: 15 residues. Per the germline V gene, CDR1 is MNHEY and CDR2 is SMNVEV (reference sequence).

The chain joins TRBV20-1 to TRBJ2-1, with 9 bases fitting TRBD2. The germline V gene has CDR1 DFQATT and CDR2 SNEGSKA (reference sequence). The CDR3 contains 18 residues. J gave up 8 bases and V 3 bases, and 20 bases lay outside the gene matches. The CDR3 loop reads CSASSFSTPGLATDEQFF. The CDR3 coding sequence is TGCAGTGCTAGTTCGTTCTCAACGCCGGGACTAGCAACCGATGAGCAGTTCTTC.

The V call is TRBV7-8, the J call TRBJ1-1, with D tentatively TRBD1 (6 bases). V was cut by 4 bases and J by 1 base, with 13 bases left in between. Germline V gene sequence: CDR1 SGHVS, CDR2 FQNEAQ. This CDR3 region has 15 residues. The CDR3 DNA follows: TGTGCCAGCAGCTCGCCACAGGGTCAGAACACTGAAGCTTTCTTT. This sequence encodes CASSSPQGQNTEAFF.